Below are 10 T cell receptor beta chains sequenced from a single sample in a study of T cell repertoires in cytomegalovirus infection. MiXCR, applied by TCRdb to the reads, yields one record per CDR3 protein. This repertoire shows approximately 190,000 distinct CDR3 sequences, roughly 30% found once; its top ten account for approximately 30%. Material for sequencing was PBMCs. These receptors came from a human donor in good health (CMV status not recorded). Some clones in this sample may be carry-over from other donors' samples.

CDR3 in amino acids: CSGTGSFYEQYF. The CDR3 bases are TGCAGTGGGACAGGGTCGTTCTACGAGCAGTACTTC. The genes are TRBV20-1 and TRBJ2-7; 8 nucleotides line up with TRBD1. Germline trimming cut 7 bases from V and 3 bases from J; bases unmatched to any gene: 5. The CDR3 is 12 residues long. Per germline, CDR1 DFQATT and CDR2 SNEGSKA (reference sequence).

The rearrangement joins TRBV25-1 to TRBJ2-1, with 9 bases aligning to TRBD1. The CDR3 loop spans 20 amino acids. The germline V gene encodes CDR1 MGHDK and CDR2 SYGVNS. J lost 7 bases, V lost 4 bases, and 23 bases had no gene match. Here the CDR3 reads CASSGSRTGEIGGSRNEQFF. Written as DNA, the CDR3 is TGTGCCAGCAGTGGGAGTCGGACAGGGGAAATCGGAGGTAGTAGGAATGAGCAGTTCTTC.

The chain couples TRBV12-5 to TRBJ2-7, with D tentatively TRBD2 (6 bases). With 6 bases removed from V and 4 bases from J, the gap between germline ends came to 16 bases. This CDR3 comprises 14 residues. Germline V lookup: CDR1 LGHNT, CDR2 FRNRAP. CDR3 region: CASGPRGGLYEQYF. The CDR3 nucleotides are TGTGCTAGTGGCCCGCGGGGAGGTTTATACGAGCAGTACTTC. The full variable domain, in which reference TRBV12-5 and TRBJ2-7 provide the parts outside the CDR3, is DARVTQTPRHKVTEMGQEVTMRCQPILGHNTVFWYRQTMMQGLELLAYFRNRAPLDDSGMPKDRFSAEMPDATLATLKIQPSEPRDSAVYFCASGPRGGLYEQYFGPGTRLTVT.

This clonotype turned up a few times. CDR3 nucleotides: TGTGCCAGCAGTTCTAGCGGGGGAGGGGTAAAACGCACCGGGGAGCTGTTTTTT. Protein: CASSSSGGGVKRTGELFF. The chain recombines TRBV12-3 or TRBV12-4 with TRBJ2-2; the match to TRBD2 covers 10 bases. J was trimmed by 4 bases and V by 4 bases; bases with no gene match: 12. CDR3 length: 18 residues.

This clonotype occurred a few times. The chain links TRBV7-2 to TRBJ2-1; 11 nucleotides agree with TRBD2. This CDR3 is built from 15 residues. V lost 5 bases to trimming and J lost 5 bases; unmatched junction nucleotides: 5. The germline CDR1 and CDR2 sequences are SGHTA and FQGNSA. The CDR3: CASSRTSGSNNEQFF. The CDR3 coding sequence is TGTGCCAGCAGCCGGACTAGCGGGTCCAACAATGAGCAGTTCTTC. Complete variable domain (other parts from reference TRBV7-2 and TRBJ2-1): GAGVSQSPSNKVTEKGKDVELRCDPISGHTALYWYRQSLGQGLEFLIYFQGNSAPDKSGLPSDRFSAERTGGSVSTLTIQRTQQEDSAVYLCASSRTSGSNNEQFFGPGTRLTVL.

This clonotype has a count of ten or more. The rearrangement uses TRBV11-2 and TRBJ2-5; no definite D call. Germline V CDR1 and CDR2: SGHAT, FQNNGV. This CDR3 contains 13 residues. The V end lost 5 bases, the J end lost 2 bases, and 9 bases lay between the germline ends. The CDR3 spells CASSPGHQETQYF. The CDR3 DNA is TGTGCCAGCAGCCCAGGCCATCAAGAGACCCAGTACTTC.

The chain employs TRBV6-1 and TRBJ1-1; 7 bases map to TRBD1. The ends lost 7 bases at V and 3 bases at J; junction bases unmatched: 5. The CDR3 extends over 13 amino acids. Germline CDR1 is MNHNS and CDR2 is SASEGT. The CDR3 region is CASKGALHTEAFF. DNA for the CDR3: TGTGCCAGCAAGGGGGCCCTTCACACTGAAGCTTTCTTT.

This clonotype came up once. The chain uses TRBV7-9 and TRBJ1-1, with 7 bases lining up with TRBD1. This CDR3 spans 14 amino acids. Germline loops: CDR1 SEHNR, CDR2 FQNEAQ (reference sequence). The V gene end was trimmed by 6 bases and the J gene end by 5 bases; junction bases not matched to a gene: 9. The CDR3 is CASRGRGAGTEAFF. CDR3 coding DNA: TGTGCCAGCAGGGGCAGGGGGGCGGGGACTGAAGCTTTCTTT.

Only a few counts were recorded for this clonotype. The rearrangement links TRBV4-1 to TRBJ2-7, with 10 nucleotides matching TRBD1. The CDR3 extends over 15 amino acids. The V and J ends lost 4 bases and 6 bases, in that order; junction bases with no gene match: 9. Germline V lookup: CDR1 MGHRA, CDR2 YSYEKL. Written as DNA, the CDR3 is TGCGCCAGCAGCCCGACCGGGACAGGGGTAGGCGAGCAGTACTTC. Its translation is CASSPTGTGVGEQYF.

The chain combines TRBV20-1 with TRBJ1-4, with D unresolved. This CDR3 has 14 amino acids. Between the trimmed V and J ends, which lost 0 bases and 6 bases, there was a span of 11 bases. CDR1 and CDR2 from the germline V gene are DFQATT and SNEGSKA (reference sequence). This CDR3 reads CSARDRELYEKLFF. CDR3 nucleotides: TGCAGTGCTAGAGATCGGGAACTTTATGAAAAACTGTTTTTT.